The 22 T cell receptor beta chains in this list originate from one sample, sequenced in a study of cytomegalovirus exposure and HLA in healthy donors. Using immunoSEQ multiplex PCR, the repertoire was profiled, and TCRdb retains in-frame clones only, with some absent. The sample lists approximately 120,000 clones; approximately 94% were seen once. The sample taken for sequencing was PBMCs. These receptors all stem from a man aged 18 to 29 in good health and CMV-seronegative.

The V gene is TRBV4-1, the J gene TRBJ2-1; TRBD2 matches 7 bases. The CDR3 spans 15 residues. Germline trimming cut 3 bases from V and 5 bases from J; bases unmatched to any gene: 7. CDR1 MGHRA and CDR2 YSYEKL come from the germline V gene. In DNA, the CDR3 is TGCGCCAGCAGCCACCCTGGGGGGGATCACAATGAGCAGTTCTTC. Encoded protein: CASSHPGGDHNEQFF.

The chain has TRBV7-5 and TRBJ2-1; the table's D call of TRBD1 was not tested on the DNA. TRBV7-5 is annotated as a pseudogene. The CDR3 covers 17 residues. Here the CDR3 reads CARSLVKRTGHYNEQFF. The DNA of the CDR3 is TGTGCCAGAAGCTTAGTTAAAAGGACAGGGCACTACAATGAGCAGTTCTTC.

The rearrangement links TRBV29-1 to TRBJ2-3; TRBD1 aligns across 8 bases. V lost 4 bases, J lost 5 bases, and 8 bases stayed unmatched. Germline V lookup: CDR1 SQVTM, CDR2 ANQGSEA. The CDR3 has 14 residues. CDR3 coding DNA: TGCAGCGTTGGGGCGGGACAGGTAAAAGATACGCAGTATTTT. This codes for CSVGAGQVKDTQYF.

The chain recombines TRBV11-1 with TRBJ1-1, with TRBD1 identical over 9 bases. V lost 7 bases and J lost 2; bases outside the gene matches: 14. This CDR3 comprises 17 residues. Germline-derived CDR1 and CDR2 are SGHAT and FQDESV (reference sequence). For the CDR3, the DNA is TGTGCCAGCATCGGCGCCAAGGGGACAGGGAAAAACACTGAAGCTTTCTTT. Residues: CASIGAKGTGKNTEAFF.

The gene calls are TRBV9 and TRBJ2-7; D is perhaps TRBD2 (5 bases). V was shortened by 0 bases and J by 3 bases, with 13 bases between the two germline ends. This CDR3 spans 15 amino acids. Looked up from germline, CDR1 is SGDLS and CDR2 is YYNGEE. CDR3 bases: TGTGCCAGCAGCGTAGGAAGTATCAGCGGCTACGAGCAGTACTTC. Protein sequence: CASSVGSISGYEQYF.

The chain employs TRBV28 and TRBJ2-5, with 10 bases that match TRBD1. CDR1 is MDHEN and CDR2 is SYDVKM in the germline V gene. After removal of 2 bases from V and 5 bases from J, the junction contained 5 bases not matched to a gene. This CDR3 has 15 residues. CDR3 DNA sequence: TGTGCCAGCAGTTTAGGGACAGGGGTAGGGGAGACCCAGTACTTC. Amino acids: CASSLGTGVGETQYF.

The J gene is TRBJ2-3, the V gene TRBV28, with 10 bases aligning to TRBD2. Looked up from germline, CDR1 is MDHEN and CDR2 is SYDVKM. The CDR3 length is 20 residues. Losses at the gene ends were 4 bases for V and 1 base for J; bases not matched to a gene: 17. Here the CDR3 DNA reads TGTGCCAGCAGTTCCGACACTAGCGGGGTACCCTCCCTCGGCACAGATACGCAGTATTTT. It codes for CASSSDTSGVPSLGTDTQYF.

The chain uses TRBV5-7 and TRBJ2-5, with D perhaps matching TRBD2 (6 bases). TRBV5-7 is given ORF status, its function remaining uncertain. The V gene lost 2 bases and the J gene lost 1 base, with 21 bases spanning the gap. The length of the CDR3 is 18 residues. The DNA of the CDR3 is TGTGCCAGCAGCTTACAAATGCGGGGATTACGGGCCCAAGAGACCCAGTACTTC. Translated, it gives CASSLQMRGLRAQETQYF.

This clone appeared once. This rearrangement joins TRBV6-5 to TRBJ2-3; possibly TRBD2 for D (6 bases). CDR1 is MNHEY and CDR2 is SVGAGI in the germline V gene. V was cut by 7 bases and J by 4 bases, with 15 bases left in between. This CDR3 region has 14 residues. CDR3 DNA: TGTGCCAGCAATAGAAATGGAGGGGCAGATACGCAGTATTTT. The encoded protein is CASNRNGGADTQYF.

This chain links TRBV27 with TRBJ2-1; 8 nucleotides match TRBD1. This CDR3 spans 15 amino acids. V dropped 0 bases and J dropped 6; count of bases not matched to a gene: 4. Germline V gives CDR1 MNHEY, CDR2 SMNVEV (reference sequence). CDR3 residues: CASSLSKGQANEQFF. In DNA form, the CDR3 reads TGTGCCAGCAGTTTATCGAAGGGACAGGCCAATGAGCAGTTCTTC.

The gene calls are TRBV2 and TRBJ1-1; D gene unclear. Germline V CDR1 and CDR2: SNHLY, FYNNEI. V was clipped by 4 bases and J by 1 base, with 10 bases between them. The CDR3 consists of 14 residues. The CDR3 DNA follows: TGTGCCAGCAGTGGGCCCCCACGGAACACTGAAGCTTTCTTT. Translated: CASSGPPRNTEAFF.

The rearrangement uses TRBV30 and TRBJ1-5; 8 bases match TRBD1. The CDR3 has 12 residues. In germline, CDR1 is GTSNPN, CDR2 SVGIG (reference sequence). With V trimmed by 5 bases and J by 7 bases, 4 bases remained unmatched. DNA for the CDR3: TGTGCCTGGGGACAGGGTCGGCAGCCCCAGCATTTT. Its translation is CAWGQGRQPQHF.

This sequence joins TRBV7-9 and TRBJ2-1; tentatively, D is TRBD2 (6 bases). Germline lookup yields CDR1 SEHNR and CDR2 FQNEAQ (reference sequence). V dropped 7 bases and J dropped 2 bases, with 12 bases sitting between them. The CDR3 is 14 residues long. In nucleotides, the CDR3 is TGTGCCAGCACCTCAAGACTAGCCTACAATGAGCAGTTCTTC. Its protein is CASTSRLAYNEQFF. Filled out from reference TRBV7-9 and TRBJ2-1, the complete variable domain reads DTGVSQNPRHKITKRGQNVTFRCDPISEHNRLYWYRQTLGQGPEFLTYFQNEAQLEKSRLLSDRFSAERPKGSFSTLEIQRTEQGDSAMYLCASTSRLAYNEQFFGPGTRLTVL.

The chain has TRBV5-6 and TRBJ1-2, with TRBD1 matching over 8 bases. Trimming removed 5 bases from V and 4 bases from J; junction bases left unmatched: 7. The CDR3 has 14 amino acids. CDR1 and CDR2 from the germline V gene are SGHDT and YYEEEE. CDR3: CASRLTGDGYGYTF. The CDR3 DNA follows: TGTGCCAGCAGATTGACAGGGGATGGCTATGGCTACACCTTC.

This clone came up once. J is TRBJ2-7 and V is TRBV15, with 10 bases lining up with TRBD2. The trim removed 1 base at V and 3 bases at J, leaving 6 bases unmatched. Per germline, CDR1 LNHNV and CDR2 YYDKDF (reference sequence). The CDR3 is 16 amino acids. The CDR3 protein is CATSRVGPSGSYEQYF. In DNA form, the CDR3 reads TGTGCCACCAGCAGAGTTGGGCCTAGCGGGAGCTACGAGCAGTACTTC.

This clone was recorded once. The CDR3 DNA reads TGTGCCAGCAGCTTATTGGGCCCAGAATTGGGACTAGCGGAACACAATGAGCAGTTCTTC. Protein product: CASSLLGPELGLAEHNEQFF. The chain has TRBV7-3 and TRBJ2-1; TRBD2 matches at 11 bases. Trimming at V came to 2 bases and at J to 5 bases, leaving 17 bases not matched to a gene. CDR3 length: 20 amino acids. CDR1 is SGHTA, CDR2 FQGTGA, per germline.

The CDR3 sequence: CASSRKPTGTNEKLFF. The CDR3 bases are TGCGCCAGCAGCCGGAAACCAACAGGGACTAATGAAAAACTGTTTTTT. V and J are TRBV4-3 and TRBJ1-4; possible D gene TRBD1, 6 bases. V gave up 4 bases and J gave up 2 bases, with 14 bases separating them. Germline CDR1 and CDR2: LGHNA and YSLEER. The CDR3 loop spans 16 amino acids.

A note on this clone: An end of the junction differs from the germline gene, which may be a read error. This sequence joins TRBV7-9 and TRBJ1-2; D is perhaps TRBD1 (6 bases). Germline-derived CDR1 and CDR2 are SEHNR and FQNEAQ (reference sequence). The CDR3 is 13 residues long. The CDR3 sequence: CASSLAYRDGYTF. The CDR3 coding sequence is TGTGCCAGCAGCCTAGCCTACAGGGATGGCTACACCTTC.

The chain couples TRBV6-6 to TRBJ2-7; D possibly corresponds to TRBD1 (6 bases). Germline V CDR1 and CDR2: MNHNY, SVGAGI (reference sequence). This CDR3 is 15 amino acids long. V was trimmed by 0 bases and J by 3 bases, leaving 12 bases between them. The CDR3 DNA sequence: TGTGCCAGCAGTTACTCCCCAGGGGACAACTACGAGCAGTACTTC. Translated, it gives CASSYSPGDNYEQYF.

Here the CDR3 DNA reads TGTGCCAGCAGATCCTCGGACTTCTCCTACGAGCAGTACTTC. Protein product: CASRSSDFSYEQYF. The J gene is TRBJ2-7, the V gene TRBV6-5; D perhaps matches TRBD2 (5 bases). The CDR3 extends over 14 amino acids. Trimming left V 6 bases short and J 0 bases short, with 12 bases between. The germline V gene encodes CDR1 MNHEY and CDR2 SVGAGI.

The CDR3, as DNA: TGTGCCAGCGGAACGGGGGAACAGGGGGCCTACGAGCAGTACTTC. It specifies CASGTGEQGAYEQYF. The genes are TRBV9 and TRBJ2-7; 8 bases map to TRBD1. With 7 bases clipped from V and 2 bases from J, the junction kept 11 bases outside the gene matches. Germline V CDR1 and CDR2: SGDLS, YYNGEE. The CDR3 has 15 amino acids. Based on the CDR3 plus reference TRBV9 and TRBJ2-7, the full variable domain is DSGVTQTPKHLITATGQRVTLRCSPRSGDLSVYWYQQSLDQGLQFLIQYYNGEERAKGNILERFSAQQFPDLHSELNLSSLELGDSALYFCASGTGEQGAYEQYFGPGTRLTVT.

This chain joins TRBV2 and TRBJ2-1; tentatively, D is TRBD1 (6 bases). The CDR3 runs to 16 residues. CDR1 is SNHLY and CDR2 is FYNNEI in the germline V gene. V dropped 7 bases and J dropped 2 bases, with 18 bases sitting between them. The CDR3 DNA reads TGTGCCAGCAAAGTGAAAGGGGGATTAACCTACAATGAGCAGTTCTTC. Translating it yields CASKVKGGLTYNEQFF.